The next 7 T cell receptor beta chains were all read from a single sample in a study of early T cells in non-severe SARS-CoV-2 infection. A single record per CDR3 protein comes from TCRdb applying MiXCR to the 5' RACE reads. The sample yields 77,000 or so distinct CDR3 sequences, approximately 15% seen once. The specimen was whole blood, collected at baseline. The receptors derive from an adult who was a healthcare worker with PCR-confirmed SARS-CoV-2 infection or an uninfected control (not recorded which).

A single count supports this clonotype. The rearrangement links TRBV20-1 to TRBJ2-7, with TRBD2 matching 8 bases. The V segment lost 1 base and the J segment 6 bases; nucleotides outside the gene matches: 8. CDR1 DFQATT and CDR2 SNEGSKA come from the germline V gene (reference sequence). The CDR3 runs 14 residues. CDR3 coding DNA: TGCAGTGCTAGAGTTCCGGGAGGGCCTAGCGAGCAGTACTTC. Translation gives CSARVPGGPSEQYF.

This chain links TRBV2 with TRBJ2-7; possibly TRBD2 for D (7 bases). V lost 1 base and J 1 base, leaving 11 bases between the germline ends. This CDR3 contains 15 residues. CDR1 is SNHLY, CDR2 FYNNEI, per germline. CDR3 coding DNA: TGTGCCAGCAGTGAAGTGGGGGGGCAATCCTACGAGCAGTACTTC. This codes for CASSEVGGQSYEQYF.

This clonotype was recorded at least ten times. This chain links TRBV9 with TRBJ2-1; tentatively, D is TRBD2 (6 bases). The CDR3 runs to 13 residues. The ends were cut back, 4 bases at V and 9 bases at J, with 14 bases in the middle. Per germline, CDR1 SGDLS and CDR2 YYNGEE. The CDR3 loop is CASSPGGLVEQFF. CDR3 bases: TGTGCCAGCAGCCCCGGAGGGTTGGTTGAGCAGTTCTTC. Filled out from reference TRBV9 and TRBJ2-1, the complete variable domain reads DSGVTQTPKHLITATGQRVTLRCSPRSGDLSVYWYQQSLDQGLQFLIQYYNGEERAKGNILERFSAQQFPDLHSELNLSSLELGDSALYFCASSPGGLVEQFFGPGTRLTVL.

This clonotype was picked up many times. The chain employs TRBV3-1 and TRBJ2-5, with TRBD2 as a possible D gene (5 bases). Germline assignment: CDR1 LGHDT and CDR2 YNNKEL (reference sequence). The V end lost 1 base, the J end lost 4 bases, and 7 bases lay between the germline ends. The length of the CDR3 is 13 residues. CDR3 amino acids: CASSQGSGETQYF. In DNA form, the CDR3 reads TGTGCCAGCAGCCAAGGGAGCGGAGAGACCCAGTACTTC.

This clonotype has a handful of counts. V gene TRBV28 combines with J gene TRBJ1-5; a possible D gene is TRBD1 (5 bases). V was cut by 3 bases and J by 5 bases, with 11 bases left in between. The V gene's germline CDR1 is MDHEN and CDR2 SYDVKM. The length of the CDR3 is 14 residues. CDR3: CASSLGQGHQPQHF. As DNA, the CDR3 is TGTGCCAGCAGTTTGGGGCAGGGCCATCAGCCCCAGCATTTT.

The chain joins TRBV18 to TRBJ2-7; the D gene could be TRBD1 or TRBD2 (5 bases each). The germline V gene has CDR1 KGHSH and CDR2 LQKENI. The length of the CDR3 is 14 residues. Deletions cut 3 bases from V and 5 bases from J, with 14 bases between. Written as DNA, the CDR3 is TGTGCCAGCTCACCGACAGTCCGGGACCACGAGCAGTACTTC. Translated, it gives CASSPTVRDHEQYF.

The V gene is TRBV28, the J gene TRBJ2-1, with 14 bases matching TRBD2. J lost 8 bases, V lost 3 bases, and 21 bases had no gene match. The CDR3 runs 21 residues. Looked up from germline, CDR1 is MDHEN and CDR2 is SYDVKM. The CDR3 is CASSFGRISRTSGRWEDEQFF. DNA for the CDR3: TGTGCCAGCAGTTTCGGGCGGATATCCCGGACTAGCGGGAGGTGGGAGGATGAGCAGTTCTTC.